The 9 T cell receptor beta chains below come from one sample, sequenced in a study of blood T cell repertoires in COVID-19. Sequenced by immunoSEQ multiplex PCR; TCRdb stores in-frame clones only, minus some. The sample lists about 360,000 clones; about 87% were seen once. The sequencing input was PBMCs or T cells enriched from blood (not recorded which). The receptors shown here come from a man aged 30-40 years who had recovered from COVID-19.

The chain has TRBV18 and TRBJ1-1; no definite D call. Germline V gives CDR1 KGHSH, CDR2 LQKENI. Trimming stripped 5 bases from V and 0 bases from J, with 7 bases between. The CDR3 loop spans 13 amino acids. CDR3 DNA sequence: TGTGCCAGCTCATCCCAAATGAACACTGAAGCTTTCTTT. Protein product: CASSSQMNTEAFF. Looking up the rest from reference TRBV18 and TRBJ1-1 gives the full variable domain: NAGVMQNPRHLVRRRGQEARLRCSPMKGHSHVYWYRQLPEEGLKFMVYLQKENIIDESGMPKERFSAEFPKEGPSILRIQQVVRGDSAAYFCASSSQMNTEAFFGQGTRLTVV.

This sequence joins TRBV4-3 and TRBJ2-3, with 13 bases aligning to TRBD2. Germline CDR1 LGHNA, CDR2 YSLEER. The CDR3 is made up of 16 amino acids. V trimming: 4 bases; J trimming: 2 bases; junction bases outside the gene matches: 3. The CDR3 sequence is CASSPGLAGNTDTQYF. The CDR3 region has the DNA TGCGCCAGCAGCCCGGGACTAGCGGGGAACACAGATACGCAGTATTTT.

This sequence joins TRBV15 and TRBJ1-3; no definite D call. The V end lost 3 bases, the J end lost 0 bases, and 9 bases lay between the germline ends. Per germline, CDR1 LNHNV and CDR2 YYDKDF (reference sequence). CDR3 length: 15 residues. The CDR3: CATSSQRSSGNTIYF. As DNA, the CDR3 is TGTGCCACCAGCAGCCAAAGGAGCTCTGGAAACACCATATATTTT.

The chain has TRBV11-2 and TRBJ2-5, with 13 bases lining up with TRBD2. Unmatched junction bases numbered 13, after V lost 5 bases and J lost 4 bases. The CDR3 is made up of 18 amino acids. Germline CDR1 is SGHAT and CDR2 is FQNNGV. This chain's CDR3 is CASSNRLAGGREGETQYF. CDR3 sequence (DNA): TGTGCCAGCAGCAACAGACTAGCGGGGGGCCGAGAGGGAGAGACCCAGTACTTC.

V and J are TRBV24-1 and TRBJ1-1, with a possible D match to TRBD1 (6 bases). The CDR3 covers 13 residues. Germline V gene data show CDR1 as KGHDR and CDR2 as SFDVKD. V lost 9 bases and J lost 2, with 12 bases in between. In nucleotides, the CDR3 is TGTGCCACCCAGCAGGGGTTTAACACTGAAGCTTTCTTT. This gives the protein CATQQGFNTEAFF.

The chain links TRBV6-4 to TRBJ1-1, with D unresolved. Per the germline V gene, CDR1 is MRHNA and CDR2 is SNTAGT. The CDR3 extends over 15 amino acids. V lost 6 bases and J 0 bases, leaving 14 bases between the germline ends. As DNA, the CDR3 is TGTGCCAGCAGCCCCTTTGGCGGGCTGAACACTGAAGCTTTCTTT. Its translation is CASSPFGGLNTEAFF.

The rearrangement joins TRBV28 to TRBJ1-4, with a possible D match to TRBD1 (6 bases). The CDR3 spans 17 residues. Trimming removed 2 bases from V and 12 bases from J, with 25 bases in between. Germline CDR1 and CDR2: MDHEN and SYDVKM. The CDR3 nucleotides read TGTGCCAGCAGTTTACGGTGGCAGGGGACACCAATTATTGAACTGTTTTTT. Translating gives CASSLRWQGTPIIELFF.

The J gene is TRBJ1-2, the V gene TRBV4-2; maybe TRBD1 (6 bases). V shed 2 bases and J shed 7 bases, with 17 bases lying between them. The CDR3 runs to 15 residues. The germline CDR1 and CDR2 sequences are LGHNA and YNFKEQ. The CDR3 sequence is CASSQPAPGEGGYTF. The CDR3 DNA sequence: TGTGCCAGCAGCCAACCCGCCCCAGGGGAGGGTGGCTACACCTTC.

The rearrangement uses TRBV5-1 and TRBJ1-1, with TRBD1 as a possible D gene (6 bases). The V and J ends lost 4 bases and 5 bases respectively, with 12 bases between them. The CDR3 spans 13 residues. Per the germline V gene, CDR1 is SGHRS and CDR2 is YFSETQ. DNA of the CDR3: TGCGCCAGCAGCCCCCGGGACATTACTGAAGCTTTCTTT. Amino acids: CASSPRDITEAFF.